Described below is a single T cell receptor beta chain sequence and its context. The antigen is undetermined. This sample was included in a study of radiation and T cells in renal cell carcinoma. Study-level background: Nephrectomy followed 15 Gy stereotactic body radiation by 4 weeks.

Study observations and caveats: From baseline, blood top tumor clonotypes peaked at 2 weeks post-radiation. Baseline intratumoral clonotype presence is unknown without pretreatment biopsies.

Specified time point: baseline pretreatment blood. Treatment indicated: 15 Gy SBRT to primary tumor, nephrectomy 4 weeks later. Serial blood draws occurred at baseline and 2 and 4 weeks post-SBRT. The repertoire was sequenced with immunoSEQ multiplex PCR; TCRdb's copy has only in-frame clones and lacks some. The sample shows about 91,000 clones, over 65% of them seen only once. Germline V gives CDR1 SGDLS, CDR2 YYNGEE. Trimming removed 0 bases from V and 7 bases from J, with 22 bases in between. The CDR3 consists of 18 residues. The chain carries TRBV9 and TRBJ2-2, with a weak D call TRBD1 (5 bases). The source is a man in his sixties with renal cell carcinoma. This sample comprised blood, obtained from a patient whose treatment included radiotherapy and nephrectomy. CDR3 protein: CASSVAGQGSTTGGELFF. CDR3 sequence (DNA): TGTGCCAGCAGCGTAGCGGGTCAGGGATCGACAACGGGCGGGGAGCTGTTTTTT.